These T cell receptor beta chains were read from a single sample in a study of T cells in Graves' hyperthyroidism and ophthalmopathy. TCRdb itself ran the multiplex PCR reads through MiXCR, one entry per CDR3 protein. The profile shows 450,000 to 600,000 distinct CDR3 sequences, just under 20% of them singletons. The sample consisted of blood. The origin of the receptors is a man aged 40-49 years with Graves' ophthalmopathy. The CDR3 runs from the conserved cysteine through the conserved F or W. D genes are given only for firm matches. Clone size appears in some rows only: once, few, many, or a class for an expanded clone.

j_call d_call clone_size v_call cdr3_aa cdr3_nt
TRBJ2-1 NA NA TRBV6-2/TRBV6-3 CASSYSPFRYNEQFF TGTGCCAGCAGTTACTCGCCCTTCCGCTACAATGAGCAGTTCTTC
TRBJ1-2 TRBD1 many TRBV5-1 CASSLVGQGNGYTF TGCGCCAGCAGCTTGGTCGGACAGGGGAATGGCTACACCTTC
TRBJ2-7 TRBD2 many TRBV4-1 CASSPVVAGTYEQYF TGCGCCAGCAGCCCAGTGGTAGCGGGAACCTACGAGCAGTACTTC
TRBJ2-7 TRBD2 many TRBV12-3/TRBV12-4 CASSLAGGTSYEQYF TGTGCCAGCAGTTTAGCGGGGGGGACTAGCTACGAGCAGTACTTC
TRBJ2-5 NA few TRBV12-3/TRBV12-4 CASSLRPKGGTQYF TGTGCCAGCAGTTTAAGACCCAAAGGTGGGACCCAGTACTTC
TRBJ2-1 TRBD1 NA TRBV4-2 CASSFRDSNNEQFF TGTGCCAGCAGCTTCCGGGACAGCAACAATGAGCAGTTCTTC
TRBJ2-1 TRBD2 NA TRBV11-2 CASGYPPTGTSGIQEQFF TGTGCCAGCGGATACCCCCCTACCGGGACTAGCGGGATTCAAGAGCAGTTCTTC
TRBJ1-1 NA few TRBV2 CASAVTTEAFF TGTGCCAGCGCGGTGACCACTGAAGCTTTCTTT
TRBJ1-3 NA few TRBV4-2 CASSQGREVTIYF TGTGCCAGCAGCCAGGGCCGGGAGGTCACCATATATTTT
TRBJ2-3 NA NA TRBV5-1 CASRIGLTDTQYF TGCGCCAGCAGAATTGGACTCACAGATACGCAGTATTTT
TRBJ2-7 NA few TRBV3-1 CATLNRDNEQYF TGTGCCACCTTAAACCGGGACAACGAGCAGTACTTC
TRBJ1-5 NA few TRBV5-1 CASSLTPGEPQHF TGCGCCAGCAGCTTGACGCCCGGCGAGCCCCAGCATTTT